These 19 T cell receptor beta chains originate from one sample sequenced in a study of T cell responses to AZD1222 COVID-19 vaccine. Method: immunoSEQ multiplex PCR; TCRdb's copy keeps in-frame clones and lacks some. The sample lists some 90,000 clones, 85% to 90% occurring once. The input for sequencing was peripheral blood, taken 28 days after the second AZD1222 dose. These receptors originate from an adult who received the AZD1222 COVID-19 vaccine.

The chain couples TRBV11-2 to TRBJ2-2; weak D call: TRBD1 (6 bases). The V and J ends lost 7 bases and 3 bases respectively, with 12 bases between them. From germline, CDR1 is SGHAT and CDR2 FQNNGV. This CDR3 comprises 14 residues. This CDR3 is CASNPNRDTGELFF. The DNA of the CDR3 is TGTGCCAGCAACCCAAACAGGGACACCGGGGAGCTGTTTTTT.

The chain is built from TRBV5-1 and TRBJ1-1; 7 nucleotides align to TRBD1. The CDR3 extends over 15 amino acids. J gave up 1 base and V 4 bases, and 7 bases lay outside the gene matches. Germline V gene sequence: CDR1 SGHRS, CDR2 YFSETQ. The CDR3 sequence: CASSLGQRPNTEAFF. The CDR3 region has the DNA TGCGCCAGCAGCCTGGGACAGAGACCGAACACTGAAGCTTTCTTT. Combining the CDR3 with reference TRBV5-1 and TRBJ1-1 gives the whole variable domain KAGVTQTPRYLIKTRGQQVTLSCSPISGHRSVSWYQQTPGQGLQFLFEYFSETQRNKGNFPGRFSGRQFSNSRSEMNVSTLELGDSALYLCASSLGQRPNTEAFFGQGTRLTVV.

The rearrangement joins TRBV18 to TRBJ1-4; D call uncertain. CDR3 length: 15 residues. Per the germline V gene, CDR1 is KGHSH and CDR2 is LQKENI. V was clipped by 5 bases and J by 5 bases, with 15 bases between them. Written as DNA, the CDR3 is TGTGCCAGCTCATCTCGGGATATGGGGAATGAAAAACTGTTTTTT. Its protein is CASSSRDMGNEKLFF. The whole variable domain, filled in from reference TRBV18 and TRBJ1-4, reads NAGVMQNPRHLVRRRGQEARLRCSPMKGHSHVYWYRQLPEEGLKFMVYLQKENIIDESGMPKERFSAEFPKEGPSILRIQQVVRGDSAAYFCASSSRDMGNEKLFFGSGTQLSVL.

The chain carries TRBV2 and TRBJ2-1; the D is unclear. Germline CDR1 SNHLY, CDR2 FYNNEI. The CDR3 sequence is 14 residues long. Trimming shortened V by 0 bases and J by 6 bases, and 9 bases separated the two germline ends. CDR3 bases: TGTGCCAGCAGTGAAGCGTCAGTCATCAATGAGCAGTTCTTC. Translated: CASSEASVINEQFF.

The chain is built from TRBV19 and TRBJ2-5; TRBD2 aligns across 10 bases. V lost 1 base, J lost 4 bases, and 6 bases stayed unmatched. Germline values: CDR1 LNHDA, CDR2 SQIVND (reference sequence). This CDR3 comprises 16 residues. CDR3 residues: CASSIGLAGGGETQYF. The CDR3, as DNA: TGTGCCAGTAGTATAGGACTAGCGGGTGGGGGAGAGACCCAGTACTTC.

This sequence joins TRBV7-9 and TRBJ2-1; TRBD1 matches 9 bases. The CDR3 extends over 15 amino acids. The V gene end was trimmed by 5 bases and the J gene end by 5 bases; junction bases not matched to a gene: 7. The V gene's germline CDR1 is SEHNR and CDR2 FQNEAQ (reference sequence). DNA of the CDR3: TGTGCCAGCAGCCAAGGGACAGGGAACAACAATGAGCAGTTCTTC. It encodes CASSQGTGNNNEQFF.

This clone showed up just once. The chain carries TRBV29-1 and TRBJ2-2, with D unresolved. This CDR3 is 12 amino acids long. The V end lost 2 bases, the J end lost 1 base, and 2 bases lay between the germline ends. From germline, CDR1 is SQVTM and CDR2 ANQGSEA. The CDR3 DNA follows: TGCAGCGTTGAAAAGAACACCGGGGAGCTGTTTTTT. It codes for CSVEKNTGELFF.

This clone came up a few times. The chain uses TRBV5-1 and TRBJ1-1; 7 nucleotides agree with TRBD1. V shed 6 bases and J 5 bases; nucleotides not matched to a gene: 13. Germline CDR1 reads SGHRS; CDR2 reads YFSETQ. The CDR3 sequence is 15 residues long. In DNA form, the CDR3 reads TGCGCCAGCACCCCCCTGGGACAGCCTGGGACTGAAGCTTTCTTT. It translates to CASTPLGQPGTEAFF.

The V gene is TRBV7-7, the J gene TRBJ2-5, with D possibly being TRBD1 or TRBD2 (6 bases each). CDR3 length equals 15 residues. V was shortened by 0 bases and J by 1 base, with 9 bases between the two germline ends. The germline V gene has CDR1 SSHAT and CDR2 FNYEAQ (reference sequence). The CDR3 nucleotides read TGTGCCAGCAGCTTAGCAGGGGGGACCCAAGAGACCCAGTACTTC. Encoded protein: CASSLAGGTQETQYF.

The V gene is TRBV5-4, the J gene TRBJ1-2; 7 nucleotides match TRBD1. CDR1 and CDR2 (germline): SGHNT, YYREEE (reference sequence). The CDR3 length is 13 residues. J was trimmed by 7 bases and V by 3 bases; bases with no gene match: 6. DNA for the CDR3: TGTGCCAGCAGCTCGACAGGGATGGGTGGCTACACCTTC. Protein: CASSSTGMGGYTF.

This clone was found once. This sequence joins TRBV5-5 and TRBJ2-3; D unresolved. Trimming shortened V by 0 bases and J by 3 bases, and 11 bases separated the two germline ends. The CDR3 runs to 15 residues. In germline, CDR1 is SGHKS, CDR2 YYEKEE (reference sequence). CDR3 region: CASSLVRTSTDTQYF. The CDR3 DNA sequence: TGTGCCAGCAGCTTGGTCAGGACGAGTACAGATACGCAGTATTTT.

This sequence joins TRBV19 and TRBJ1-2, with D possibly being TRBD1 (5 bases). The germline V gene encodes CDR1 LNHDA and CDR2 SQIVND (reference sequence). V dropped 5 bases and J dropped 5 bases, with 12 bases sitting between them. The CDR3 covers 13 residues. Here the CDR3 DNA reads TGTGCCAGTAGTGCCTCGGGGCAGTATGGCTACACCTTC. Translation: CASSASGQYGYTF.

The chain links TRBV18 to TRBJ1-1; D unresolved. The CDR3 is 12 amino acids. Trimming removed 5 bases at V and 0 bases at J, with 4 bases between. Germline CDR1 is KGHSH and CDR2 is LQKENI. CDR3 bases: TGTGCCAGCTCAGGGCTGAACACTGAAGCTTTCTTT. Its protein is CASSGLNTEAFF.

The chain joins TRBV6-5 to TRBJ1-1; no firm D call. Germline CDR1 is MNHEY and CDR2 is SVGAGI. The CDR3 is made up of 12 amino acids. Trimming took off 6 bases at V and 1 base at J, with 6 bases between the two ends. The CDR3 DNA reads TGTGCCAGCAGCTACAGGAACACTGAAGCTTTCTTT. Translated, it gives CASSYRNTEAFF.

This chain connects TRBV30 to TRBJ1-1; D call uncertain. CDR1 is GTSNPN and CDR2 is SVGIG in the germline V gene (reference sequence). The CDR3 contains 14 residues. With 5 bases removed from V and 6 bases from J, the gap between germline ends came to 19 bases. CDR3 sequence (DNA): TGTGCCTGGCAAAAAGAGAGGGTAACGGCTGAAGCTTTCTTT. Amino acids: CAWQKERVTAEAFF.

The rearrangement uses TRBV7-8 and TRBJ2-5, with no clear D. Germline V gene lookup returns CDR1 SGHVS and CDR2 FQNEAQ. V was shortened by 4 bases and J by 4 bases, with 7 bases between the two germline ends. The CDR3 runs to 12 residues. The CDR3 nucleotides read TGTGCCAGCAGCTCGCGCCGAGAGACCCAGTACTTC. It yields the protein CASSSRRETQYF. The whole variable domain, filled in from reference TRBV7-8 and TRBJ2-5, reads GAGVSQSPRYKVAKRGQDVALRCDPISGHVSLFWYQQALGQGPEFLTYFQNEAQLDKSGLPSDRFFAERPEGSVSTLKIQRTQQEDSAVYLCASSSRRETQYFGPGTRLLVL.

Comments on this clone: The CDR3 does not end in the conserved phenylalanine or tryptophan, so this is likely a read error. The DNA is left out, because the CDR3 cannot be placed on it with certainty; the CDR3 is given as TCRdb lists it. J is TRBJ1-1 and V is TRBV6-2 or TRBV6-3. The CDR3 spans 12 residues, counting both ends. The germline V gene encodes CDR1 MNHEY and CDR2 SVGEGT. This chain's CDR3 is CASSYQSLTSWS.

The V gene is TRBV6-6, the J gene TRBJ1-4; 8 nucleotides agree with TRBD1. Germline trimming cut 2 bases from V and 8 bases from J; bases unmatched to any gene: 4. Germline V gene sequence: CDR1 MNHNY, CDR2 SVGAGI (reference sequence). The CDR3 has 14 residues. In DNA, the CDR3 is TGTGCCAGCAGTTACCAGGGGGCGAGGGAAAAACTGTTTTTT. Amino acid sequence: CASSYQGAREKLFF.

About this clone: Other DNA variants within this sample encode the same CDR3. This sequence joins TRBV18 and TRBJ1-1, with D possibly being TRBD1 (6 bases). V was shortened by 6 bases and J by 1 base, with 12 bases between the two germline ends. CDR1 KGHSH and CDR2 LQKENI come from the germline V gene. This CDR3 contains 14 residues. The CDR3 loop reads CASSRDRQNTEAFF. The CDR3 nucleotides read TGTGCCAGCTCTCGCGACAGGCAGAACACTGAAGCTTTCTTT.